Presented here are 14 T cell receptor beta chains from one specimen sequenced in a study of identical twins' blood T cells. TCRdb re-derived calls from the 5' RACE reads in MiXCR, one entry per CDR3 protein. The data show hundreds of thousands of distinct CDR3 sequences, with more than 25% seen just once and about 6% held by the top ten. Source material: PBMCs. Receptors were obtained from a woman aged 18-49 years in good health.

The J gene is TRBJ2-1, the V gene TRBV5-1; D is unresolved. The CDR3 extends over 14 amino acids. CDR1 and CDR2 from the germline V gene are SGHRS and YFSETQ. Trimming removed 9 bases from V and 0 bases from J, with 13 bases in between. CDR3 sequence (DNA): TGCGCCACCAGTACCGAGAGCTCCTACAATGAGCAGTTCTTC. Its protein product is CATSTESSYNEQFF.

This clonotype turned up a few times. This chain joins TRBV12-3 or TRBV12-4 and TRBJ2-7; no firm D call. V lost 5 bases to trimming and J lost 2 bases, with 7 bases between them. The CDR3 spans 12 residues. CDR3 in amino acids: CASSIRPYEQYF. CDR3 nucleotides: TGTGCCAGCAGTATAAGGCCCTACGAGCAGTACTTC.

The gene calls are TRBV20-1 and TRBJ2-7; the D gene is possibly TRBD1 (6 bases). V lost 6 bases, J lost 2 bases, and 14 bases lay in between. This CDR3 comprises 13 residues. Per germline, CDR1 DFQATT and CDR2 SNEGSKA (reference sequence). CDR3 loop: CSATTGVPYEQYF. CDR3 nucleotides: TGCAGTGCAACGACAGGCGTGCCCTACGAGCAGTACTTC.

CDR3: CASCWTGGPNEKLFF. The CDR3 DNA reads as TGTGCCAGCTGTTGGACAGGGGGTCCTAATGAAAAACTGTTTTTT. The chain links TRBV25-1 to TRBJ1-4; 10 bases line up with TRBD1. Germline trimming cut 8 bases from V and 3 bases from J; bases unmatched to any gene: 6. The CDR3 consists of 15 residues. Germline V CDR1 and CDR2: MGHDK, SYGVNS.

The chain employs TRBV11-3 and TRBJ2-1, with unresolved D. Germline V gives CDR1 SGHNT, CDR2 YENEEA. CDR3 length: 11 amino acids. Trimming cost V 3 bases and J 9 bases, with 6 bases left between them. Here the CDR3 reads CASSFRGEQFF. CDR3 bases: TGTGCCAGCAGCTTTCGTGGTGAGCAGTTCTTC.

This clonotype was observed a few times. One end of the junction is discordant with germline, which a read error may explain. The rearrangement joins TRBV7-9 to TRBJ1-2, with a tentative D call TRBD1 (6 bases). The CDR3 contains 15 residues. Germline V gene data show CDR1 as SEHNR and CDR2 as FQNEAQ (reference sequence). CDR3 nucleotides: TGTTCCAGCAGTTGGACAGCCGTCTCTAACTATGGCTACACCTTC. This sequence encodes CSSSWTAVSNYGYTF.

This clonotype has at least ten counts. The CDR3 DNA reads as TGTGCCAGCAGTTGGGGGACCACAGATACGCAGTATTTT. As protein: CASSWGTTDTQYF. The chain recombines TRBV12-3 or TRBV12-4 with TRBJ2-3; D assignment may be TRBD1 or TRBD2 (5 bases each). The germline V and J ends were trimmed by 4 bases and 2 bases, with 7 bases remaining between them. The CDR3 has 13 amino acids.

This clonotype came up a few times. V is TRBV7-2 and J is TRBJ2-7; 7 positions agree with TRBD1. The CDR3 runs 16 residues. V lost 5 bases to trimming and J lost 4 bases; unmatched junction nucleotides: 14. Germline loops: CDR1 SGHTA, CDR2 FQGNSA. CDR3 amino acids: CASSRESLQDRYEQYF. In DNA, the CDR3 is TGTGCCAGCAGCCGTGAGTCTCTGCAGGACAGGTACGAGCAGTACTTC.

The chain couples TRBV7-6 to TRBJ1-1, with D perhaps matching TRBD1 (5 bases). Trimming shortened V by 3 bases and J by 6 bases, and 17 bases separated the two germline ends. This CDR3 spans 15 amino acids. Germline V lookup: CDR1 SGHVS, CDR2 FNYEAQ. CDR3 bases: TGTGCCAGCAGCTTTACTTGGGGGAGGGTCGCTGAAGCTTTCTTT. This translates into CASSFTWGRVAEAFF.

This clonotype turned up a few times. V gene TRBV20-1 combines with J gene TRBJ2-7, with D perhaps matching TRBD1 (6 bases). The germline V and J ends were trimmed by 0 bases and 1 base, with 7 bases remaining between them. Germline CDR1 reads DFQATT; CDR2 reads SNEGSKA (reference sequence). The CDR3 consists of 13 residues. CDR3 residues: CSAREDSSYEQYF. The CDR3 DNA reads TGCAGTGCTAGAGAGGACAGTTCCTACGAGCAGTACTTC.

V and J are TRBV30 and TRBJ2-2, with 8 bases lining up with TRBD2. Germline CDR1 and CDR2: GTSNPN and SVGIG (reference sequence). Unmatched junction bases numbered 7, after V lost 4 bases and J lost 6 bases. The CDR3 runs 14 residues. The CDR3 is CAWNVGRVAGELFF. The CDR3 bases are TGTGCCTGGAACGTCGGGAGGGTAGCCGGGGAGCTGTTTTTT.

The V gene is TRBV29-1, the J gene TRBJ1-2, with 7 bases fitting TRBD1. Per germline, CDR1 SQVTM and CDR2 ANQGSEA. Trimming cost V 1 base and J 4 bases; bases outside gene matches: 6. The CDR3 runs 14 residues. CDR3 in amino acids: CSVEVTGAAYGYTF. CDR3 bases: TGCAGCGTTGAAGTAACAGGGGCGGCCTATGGCTACACCTTC.

The chain employs TRBV15 and TRBJ2-2; D is unclear. The CDR3 is 16 residues long. Germline-derived CDR1 and CDR2 are LNHNV and YYDKDF (reference sequence). The V end was cut by 0 bases, the J end by 5 bases, with 13 bases between. CDR3 in DNA: TGTGCCACCAGCAGAGATCTTTCGGGTTTTACCGGGGAGCTGTTTTTT. It is translated as CATSRDLSGFTGELFF.

The sample holds one count of this clonotype. V usage is TRBV30 and J usage is TRBJ1-5, with 7 bases aligning to TRBD1. Trimming cost V 0 bases and J 9 bases; bases outside gene matches: 14. The germline V gene encodes CDR1 GTSNPN and CDR2 SVGIG (reference sequence). This CDR3 is 16 amino acids long. CDR3 region: CAWSVPDRVEFLPQHF. Written as DNA, the CDR3 is TGTGCCTGGAGTGTACCCGACAGGGTGGAGTTTTTGCCCCAGCATTTT.